This entry describes one T cell receptor (beta chain). This CDR3 region has 15 residues. Trimming stripped 8 bases from V and 0 bases from J, with 14 bases between. Looked up from germline, CDR1 is SNHLY and CDR2 is FYNNEI. In the study's own analysis: Estimated nucleated cell counts came from reference gene primer amplification. Only in-frame clones appear in the TCRdb table, and some are missing; sequencing was by immunoSEQ multiplex PCR. V, J and clone size are those of that table, while D and trimming were read from the DNA. There are approximately 53,000 clones in the sample; 65% to 85% occur only once, and 16% lies in the top ten. These data originate in a study of blood T cell repertoires in COVID-19. Study at large: Sites in the United States, Italy and Spain provided acute and convalescent COVID-19 samples. T cells, B-cell-depleted T cells, or PBMCs provided the cDNA or gDNA that served as material.

The chain couples TRBV2 to TRBJ1-3; TRBD1 is a possible D gene (5 bases). The clonotype comes from a man in his forties or fifties with acute or convalescent COVID-19. The sample comprised peripheral blood. The CDR3 spells CASGQGVRSGNTIYF. The CDR3 coding sequence is TGTGCCAGCGGCCAGGGCGTCCGCTCTGGAAACACCATATATTTT.